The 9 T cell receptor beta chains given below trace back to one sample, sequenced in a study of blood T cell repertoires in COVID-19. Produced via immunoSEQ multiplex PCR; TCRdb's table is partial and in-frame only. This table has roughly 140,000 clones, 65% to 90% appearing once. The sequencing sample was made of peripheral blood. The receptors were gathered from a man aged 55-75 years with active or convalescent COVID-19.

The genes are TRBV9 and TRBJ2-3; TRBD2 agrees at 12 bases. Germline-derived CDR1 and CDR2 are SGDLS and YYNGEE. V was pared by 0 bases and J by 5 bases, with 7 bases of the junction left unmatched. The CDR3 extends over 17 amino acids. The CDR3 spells CASSVGWGTSGLDTQYF. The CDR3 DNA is TGTGCCAGCAGCGTAGGGTGGGGGACTAGCGGGTTAGATACGCAGTATTTT.

Here the CDR3 reads CASSFRGGNNSPLHF. CDR3 sequence (DNA): TGCGCCAGCAGCTTCAGGGGAGGGAATAATTCACCCCTCCACTTT. The genes are TRBV5-1 and TRBJ1-6; tentative D call: TRBD1 (6 bases). Germline CDR1 SGHRS, CDR2 YFSETQ. Trimming took off 2 bases at V and 5 bases at J, with 11 bases between the two ends. This CDR3 has 15 amino acids. Supplemented by reference TRBV5-1 and TRBJ1-6, the full variable domain reads KAGVTQTPRYLIKTRGQQVTLSCSPISGHRSVSWYQQTPGQGLQFLFEYFSETQRNKGNFPGRFSGRQFSNSRSEMNVSTLELGDSALYLCASSFRGGNNSPLHFGNGTRLTVT.

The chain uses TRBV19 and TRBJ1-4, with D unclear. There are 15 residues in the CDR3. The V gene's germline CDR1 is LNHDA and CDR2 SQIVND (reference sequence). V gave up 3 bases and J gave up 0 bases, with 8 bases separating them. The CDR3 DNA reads TGTGCCAGTAGTATTACTGCGGCAACTAATGAAAAACTGTTTTTT. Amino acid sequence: CASSITAATNEKLFF.

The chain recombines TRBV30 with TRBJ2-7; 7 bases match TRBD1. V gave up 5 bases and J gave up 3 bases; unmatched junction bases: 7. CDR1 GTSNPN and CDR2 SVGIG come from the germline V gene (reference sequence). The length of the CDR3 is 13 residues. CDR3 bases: TGTGCCTGGTCCGGGACAGACAACTACGAGCAGTACTTC. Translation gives CAWSGTDNYEQYF.

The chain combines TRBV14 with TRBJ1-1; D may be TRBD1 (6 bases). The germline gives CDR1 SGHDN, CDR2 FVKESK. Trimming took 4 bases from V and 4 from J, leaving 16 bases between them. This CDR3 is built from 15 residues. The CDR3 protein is CASSPSGAGVTEAFF. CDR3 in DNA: TGTGCCAGCAGCCCGAGCGGCGCAGGGGTCACTGAAGCTTTCTTT.

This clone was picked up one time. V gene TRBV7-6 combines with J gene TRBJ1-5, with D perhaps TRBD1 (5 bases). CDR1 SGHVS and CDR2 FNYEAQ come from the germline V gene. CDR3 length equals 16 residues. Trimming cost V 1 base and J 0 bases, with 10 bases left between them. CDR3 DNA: TGTGCCAGCAGCTTAGAGGTGGGGGGTAGCAATCAGCCCCAGCATTTT. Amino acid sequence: CASSLEVGGSNQPQHF.

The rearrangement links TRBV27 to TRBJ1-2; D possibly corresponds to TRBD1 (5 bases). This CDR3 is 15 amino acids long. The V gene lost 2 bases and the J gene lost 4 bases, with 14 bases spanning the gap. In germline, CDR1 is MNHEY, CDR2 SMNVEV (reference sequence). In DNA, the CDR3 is TGTGCCAGCAGTTTAGGGCCTCAGGGTGGCTATGGCTACACCTTC. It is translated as CASSLGPQGGYGYTF.

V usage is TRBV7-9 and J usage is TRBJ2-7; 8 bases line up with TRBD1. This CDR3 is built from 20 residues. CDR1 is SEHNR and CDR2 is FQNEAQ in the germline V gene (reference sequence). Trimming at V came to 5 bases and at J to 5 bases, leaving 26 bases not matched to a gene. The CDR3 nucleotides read TGTGCCAGCAGCAAAGGGCCGGGACAGGTGGACCCCAGAACTTCCAACGAGCAGTACTTC. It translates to CASSKGPGQVDPRTSNEQYF.

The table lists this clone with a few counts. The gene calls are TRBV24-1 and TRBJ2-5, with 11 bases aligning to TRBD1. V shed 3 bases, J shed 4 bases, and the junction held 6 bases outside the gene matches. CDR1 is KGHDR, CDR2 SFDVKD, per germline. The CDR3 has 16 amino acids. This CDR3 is CATSDTGQGALETQYF. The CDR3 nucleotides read TGTGCCACCAGTGATACAGGACAGGGGGCTTTAGAGACCCAGTACTTC.